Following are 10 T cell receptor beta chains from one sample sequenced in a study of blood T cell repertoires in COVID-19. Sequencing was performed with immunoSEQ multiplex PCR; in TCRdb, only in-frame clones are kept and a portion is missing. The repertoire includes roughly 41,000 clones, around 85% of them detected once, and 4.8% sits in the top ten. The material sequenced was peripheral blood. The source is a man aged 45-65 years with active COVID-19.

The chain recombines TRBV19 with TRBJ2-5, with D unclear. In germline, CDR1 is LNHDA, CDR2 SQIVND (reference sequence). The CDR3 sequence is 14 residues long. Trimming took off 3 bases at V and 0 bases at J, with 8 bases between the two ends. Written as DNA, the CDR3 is TGTGCCAGTAGTATGTTACCGGACCAAGAGACCCAGTACTTC. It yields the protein CASSMLPDQETQYF.

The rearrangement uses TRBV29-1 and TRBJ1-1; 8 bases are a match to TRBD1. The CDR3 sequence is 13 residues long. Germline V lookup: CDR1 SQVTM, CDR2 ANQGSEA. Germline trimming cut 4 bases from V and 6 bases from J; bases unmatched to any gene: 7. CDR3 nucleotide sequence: TGCAGCGTTGTCGACAGGGGATTTCCTGAAGCTTTCTTT. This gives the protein CSVVDRGFPEAFF. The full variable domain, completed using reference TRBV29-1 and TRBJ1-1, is SAVISQKPSRDICQRGTSLTIQCQVDSQVTMMFWYRQQPGQSLTLIATANQGSEATYESGFVIDKFPISRPNLTFSTLTVSNMSPEDSSIYLCSVVDRGFPEAFFGQGTRLTVV.

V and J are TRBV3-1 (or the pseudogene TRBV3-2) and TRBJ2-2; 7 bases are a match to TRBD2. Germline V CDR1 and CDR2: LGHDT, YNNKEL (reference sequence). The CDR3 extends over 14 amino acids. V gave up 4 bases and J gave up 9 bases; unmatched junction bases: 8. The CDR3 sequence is CASSRGGAERELFF. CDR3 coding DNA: TGTGCCAGCAGCCGGGGGGGAGCAGAGAGGGAGCTGTTTTTT.

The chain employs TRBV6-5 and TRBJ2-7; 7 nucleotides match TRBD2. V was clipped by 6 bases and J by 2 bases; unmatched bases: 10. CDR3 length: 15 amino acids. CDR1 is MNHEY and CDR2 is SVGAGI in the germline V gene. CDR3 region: CASRVAGQMAYEQYF. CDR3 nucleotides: TGTGCCAGCAGGGTAGCGGGCCAGATGGCCTACGAGCAGTACTTC.

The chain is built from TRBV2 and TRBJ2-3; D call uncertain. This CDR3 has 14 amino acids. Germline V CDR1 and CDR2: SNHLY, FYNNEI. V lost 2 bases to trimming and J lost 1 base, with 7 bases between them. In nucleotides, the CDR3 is TGTGCCAGCAGTGAAATCAGGCGCACAGATACGCAGTATTTT. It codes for CASSEIRRTDTQYF.

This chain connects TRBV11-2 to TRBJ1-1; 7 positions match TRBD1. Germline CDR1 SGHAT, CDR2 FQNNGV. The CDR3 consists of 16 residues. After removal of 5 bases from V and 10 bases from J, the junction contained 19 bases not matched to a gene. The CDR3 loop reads CASSPGGGGGALGAFF. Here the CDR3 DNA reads TGTGCCAGCAGCCCGGGAGGGGGCGGTGGCGCTTTAGGAGCTTTCTTT.

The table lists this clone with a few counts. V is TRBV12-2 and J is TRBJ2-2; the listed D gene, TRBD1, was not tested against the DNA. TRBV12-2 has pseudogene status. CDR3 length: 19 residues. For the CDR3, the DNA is TGTGCAAGTCGCTTAGCGAAAGTGGGGGCGGTCCTGGGCACCGGGGAGCTGTTTTTT. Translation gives CASRLAKVGAVLGTGELFF.

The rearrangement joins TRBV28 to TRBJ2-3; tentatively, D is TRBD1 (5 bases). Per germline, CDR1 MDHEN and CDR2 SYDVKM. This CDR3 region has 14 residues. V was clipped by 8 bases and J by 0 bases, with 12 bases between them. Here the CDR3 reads CASGASASTDTQYF. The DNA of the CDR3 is TGTGCCAGCGGGGCTAGTGCTAGCACAGATACGCAGTATTTT.

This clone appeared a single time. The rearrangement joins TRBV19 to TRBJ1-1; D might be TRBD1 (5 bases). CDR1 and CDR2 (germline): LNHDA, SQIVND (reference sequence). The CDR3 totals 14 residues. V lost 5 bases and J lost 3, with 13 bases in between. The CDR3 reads CASSVQGDYTEAFF. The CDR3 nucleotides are TGTGCCAGTAGTGTCCAGGGTGACTACACTGAAGCTTTCTTT.

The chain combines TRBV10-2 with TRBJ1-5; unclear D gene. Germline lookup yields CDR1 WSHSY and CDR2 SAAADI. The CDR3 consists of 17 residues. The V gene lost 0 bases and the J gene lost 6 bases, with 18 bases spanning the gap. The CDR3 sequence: CASSESVSGITGQPQHF. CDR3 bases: TGCGCCAGCAGTGAGTCCGTATCGGGGATTACGGGTCAGCCCCAGCATTTT.